One and the same sample provided the 14 T cell receptor beta chains below, sequenced in a study of control samples from healthy donors and cancer patients. Sequenced by immunoSEQ multiplex PCR; TCRdb stores in-frame clones only, minus some. Of 60,000 to 100,000 clones in the sample, about nine tenths are singletons; the top ten hold 7.2%. The specimen sequenced was blood. These TCRs come from a middle-aged man in good health.

The chain has TRBV6-5 and TRBJ1-2, with 9 nucleotides matching TRBD1. This CDR3 has 13 amino acids. CDR1 and CDR2 from the germline V gene are MNHEY and SVGAGI. The junction had 1 base not matched to a gene; V was cut back by 6 bases and J by 2 bases. In nucleotides, the CDR3 is TGTGCCAGCAGGGGGACAGGGAACTATGGCTACACCTTC. It specifies CASRGTGNYGYTF.

This clone came up once. The gene calls are TRBV5-6 and TRBJ2-5; D may match TRBD1 or TRBD2 (5 bases each). The CDR3 extends over 14 amino acids. The V gene's germline CDR1 is SGHDT and CDR2 YYEEEE. The germline V and J ends were trimmed by 1 base and 3 bases, with 10 bases remaining between them. The CDR3 is CASSLRGAEETQYF. The DNA for the CDR3 is TGTGCCAGCAGCTTGCGAGGGGCTGAAGAGACCCAGTACTTC.

V and J are TRBV30 and TRBJ1-4, with TRBD1 as a possible D gene (6 bases). This CDR3 is 12 amino acids long. CDR1 and CDR2 from the germline V gene are GTSNPN and SVGIG (reference sequence). The DNA of the CDR3 is TGTGCTGGGGGGCAGTCTAATGAAAAACTGTTTTTT. Protein sequence: CAGGQSNEKLFF.

The V call is TRBV20-1, the J call TRBJ2-7; a weak D match, TRBD1 (5 bases). CDR3 length equals 13 residues. Germline V gene data show CDR1 as DFQATT and CDR2 as SNEGSKA (reference sequence). V dropped 3 bases and J dropped 3 bases, with 12 bases sitting between them. In nucleotides, the CDR3 is TGCAGTGCTAGTAAAGGGGTTAACTACGAGCAGTACTTC. This encodes CSASKGVNYEQYF.

J is TRBJ1-1 and V is TRBV19, with 9 nucleotides matching TRBD1. Germline loops: CDR1 LNHDA, CDR2 SQIVND (reference sequence). CDR3 length equals 15 residues. V trimming: 5 bases; J trimming: 1 base; junction bases outside the gene matches: 5. CDR3 residues: CASSEDRGQNTEAFF. The CDR3 DNA reads as TGTGCCAGTAGTGAGGACAGGGGACAGAACACTGAAGCTTTCTTT.

The rearrangement uses TRBV12-5 and TRBJ2-2, with 12 bases aligning to TRBD1. This CDR3 is 18 amino acids long. Germline CDR1 LGHNT, CDR2 FRNRAP. After removal of 2 bases from V and 6 bases from J, the junction contained 10 bases not matched to a gene. This chain's CDR3 is CASGLPKGGTGGPGELFF. CDR3 sequence (DNA): TGTGCTAGTGGTTTGCCGAAGGGTGGGACAGGGGGCCCCGGGGAGCTGTTTTTT.

This rearrangement joins TRBV6-5 to TRBJ2-3; no definite D call. V was shortened by 6 bases and J by 2 bases, with 12 bases between the two germline ends. This CDR3 has 14 residues. In germline, CDR1 is MNHEY, CDR2 SVGAGI. CDR3 DNA sequence: TGTGCCAGCAGCCCCCGACCGGACACAGATACGCAGTATTTT. Its protein product is CASSPRPDTDTQYF.

This clone was observed a single time. The chain joins TRBV30 to TRBJ1-4; D unclear. The germline V and J ends were trimmed by 6 bases and 0 bases, with 8 bases remaining between them. The germline gives CDR1 GTSNPN, CDR2 SVGIG (reference sequence). The CDR3 runs to 13 residues. DNA of the CDR3: TGTGCCTGCCCTGATGCAACTAATGAAAAACTGTTTTTT. Translation gives CACPDATNEKLFF.

The chain recombines TRBV5-1 with TRBJ2-7; D may be TRBD1 (5 bases). The V end was cut by 0 bases, the J end by 2 bases, with 9 bases between. Germline CDR1 and CDR2: SGHRS and YFSETQ. The CDR3 spans 14 residues. DNA for the CDR3: TGCGCCAGCAGCTTGGATAGGGGAACCTACGAGCAGTACTTC. Its translation is CASSLDRGTYEQYF.

The chain has TRBV6-5 and TRBJ2-7, with D tentatively TRBD1 (5 bases). The CDR3 covers 15 residues. V dropped 5 bases and J dropped 0 bases, with 14 bases sitting between them. The germline V gene has CDR1 MNHEY and CDR2 SVGAGI. CDR3 loop: CASSKSTTVSYEQYF. The CDR3 DNA reads TGTGCCAGCAGTAAATCGACGACAGTCTCCTACGAGCAGTACTTC.

The genes are TRBV6-5 and TRBJ1-5; tentatively, D is TRBD1 (6 bases). From germline, CDR1 is MNHEY and CDR2 SVGAGI. V lost 9 bases and J lost 7, with 22 bases in between. This CDR3 has 15 amino acids. The CDR3 reads CASSPLGGAVQPQHF. The CDR3 bases are TGTGCCAGTTCTCCTTTAGGGGGGGCGGTACAGCCCCAGCATTTT.

The chain carries TRBV21-1 and TRBJ1-1. TRBV21-1 is a known pseudogene. This CDR3 region has 15 residues. CDR3: CASSPEGPAEYEAFF. Here the CDR3 DNA reads TGTGCCAGCAGCCCAGAGGGGCCCGCCGAATATGAAGCTTTCTTT.

This chain connects TRBV7-2 to TRBJ1-6; tentatively, D is TRBD1 (6 bases). This CDR3 has 15 residues. CDR1 SGHTA and CDR2 FQGNSA come from the germline V gene. Trimming shortened V by 5 bases and J by 7 bases, and 15 bases separated the two germline ends. The CDR3 coding sequence is TGTGCCAGCAGCAGGTTGACAGGCAGAAATTCACCCCTCCACTTT. This translates into CASSRLTGRNSPLHF.

The rearrangement links TRBV11-3 to TRBJ1-1; D unclear. This CDR3 contains 13 residues. CDR1 and CDR2 (germline): SGHNT, YENEEA. The V end lost 1 base, the J end lost 10 bases, and 13 bases lay between the germline ends. DNA of the CDR3: TGTGCCAGCAGCTTAGGAGGGCCCCTTCCAGCTTTCTTT. Translated, it gives CASSLGGPLPAFF.